One sample yielded the 6 T cell receptor beta chains listed below, sequenced in a study of blood T cell repertoires in COVID-19. Produced via immunoSEQ multiplex PCR; TCRdb's table is partial and in-frame only. This table has about 74,000 clones, around 90% appearing once. The sequenced sample was peripheral blood. The receptors derive from a woman over 75 with active or convalescent COVID-19.

This clone was observed once. Here the CDR3 DNA reads TGTGCCATCAGTGAGGGAGGGGCGGAGAGGCCCCAGCATTTT. This gives the protein CAISEGGAERPQHF. The V call is TRBV10-3, the J call TRBJ1-5; possibly TRBD1 for D (5 bases). The CDR3 totals 14 residues. V was shortened by 2 bases and J by 9 bases, with 14 bases between the two germline ends. CDR1 ENHRY and CDR2 SYGVKD come from the germline V gene.

The genes are TRBV10-3 and TRBJ1-2, with TRBD1 matching 9 bases. V was pared by 7 bases and J by 4 bases, with 7 bases of the junction left unmatched. Germline values: CDR1 ENHRY, CDR2 SYGVKD. CDR3 length equals 14 residues. This CDR3 is CAITTGQGIYGYTF. The CDR3 DNA follows: TGTGCCATCACTACCGGACAGGGGATCTATGGCTACACCTTC.

This clone was observed a single time. The chain recombines TRBV5-1 with TRBJ1-2; tentatively, D is TRBD1 (6 bases). The CDR3 totals 16 residues. The germline gives CDR1 SGHRS, CDR2 YFSETQ. The V end was cut by 3 bases, the J end by 6 bases, with 21 bases between. The CDR3 region has the DNA TGCGCCAGCAGCTCGGGAATATATAGCCAGGGGCATGGCTACACCTTC. This codes for CASSSGIYSQGHGYTF.

CDR3 sequence (DNA): TGCGCCAGCATGGAACAGGGTGGAAACACCATATATTTT. Amino acids: CASMEQGGNTIYF. The chain employs TRBV10-1 and TRBJ1-3; the D gene is possibly TRBD1 (6 bases). CDR1 and CDR2 (germline): WNHNN, SYGVQD (reference sequence). Deletions cut 7 bases from V and 3 bases from J, with 10 bases between. There are 13 residues in the CDR3.

The chain links TRBV23-1 to TRBJ1-5, with D hard to call. TRBV23-1 is marked as an open reading frame, function uncertain. The ends were cut back, 3 bases at V and 1 base at J, with 13 bases in the middle. The length of the CDR3 is 16 residues. The CDR3 loop is CASSHDIHRSNQPQHF. The DNA of the CDR3 is TGCGCCAGCAGTCACGACATACATAGAAGCAATCAGCCCCAGCATTTT.

J is TRBJ2-2 and V is TRBV5-6; D might be TRBD1 (5 bases). Trimming left V 0 bases short and J 4 bases short, with 7 bases between. The CDR3 has 14 residues. Germline assignment: CDR1 SGHDT and CDR2 YYEEEE. In DNA, the CDR3 is TGTGCCAGCAGCTTGGGACAGTTCACCGGGGAGCTGTTTTTT. Its translation: CASSLGQFTGELFF. Full variable domain (missing parts from reference TRBV5-6 and TRBJ2-2): DAGVTQSPTHLIKTRGQQVTLRCSPKSGHDTVSWYQQALGQGPQFIFQYYEEEERQRGNFPDRFSGHQFPNYSSELNVNALLLGDSALYLCASSLGQFTGELFFGEGSRLTVL.